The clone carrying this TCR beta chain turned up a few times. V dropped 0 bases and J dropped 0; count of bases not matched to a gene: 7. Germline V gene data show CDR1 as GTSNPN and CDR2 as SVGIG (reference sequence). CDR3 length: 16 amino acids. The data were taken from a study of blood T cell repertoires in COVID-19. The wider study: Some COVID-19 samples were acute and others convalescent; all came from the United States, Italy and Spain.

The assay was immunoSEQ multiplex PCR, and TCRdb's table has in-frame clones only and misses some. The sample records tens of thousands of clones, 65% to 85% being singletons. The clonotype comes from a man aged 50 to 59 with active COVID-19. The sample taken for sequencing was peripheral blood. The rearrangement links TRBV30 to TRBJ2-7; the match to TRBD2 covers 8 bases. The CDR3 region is CAWSVLGGGSSYEQYF. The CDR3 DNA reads TGTGCCTGGAGTGTACTGGGCGGGGGGAGCTCCTACGAGCAGTACTTC.